Presented here are 3 T cell receptor beta chains from one specimen sequenced in a study of blood T cell repertoires in COVID-19. The repertoire was sequenced with immunoSEQ multiplex PCR; TCRdb's copy has only in-frame clones and lacks some. This table has 55,000 to 70,000 clones, more than 60% appearing once. Specimen: peripheral blood. These receptors were collected from a human donor in a cohort sampled during active COVID-19.

The V and J genes are TRBV4-1 and TRBJ2-3; 8 bases are a match to TRBD2. CDR1 MGHRA and CDR2 YSYEKL come from the germline V gene. The CDR3 totals 19 residues. V shed 2 bases, J shed 1 base, and the junction held 14 bases outside the gene matches. The CDR3 is CASSQTAVRSGGGTDTQYF. In DNA form, the CDR3 reads TGCGCCAGCAGCCAAACCGCGGTTAGGTCGGGGGGGGGCACAGATACGCAGTATTTT.

The V gene is TRBV5-1, the J gene TRBJ1-1; D uncertain. The CDR3 is made up of 16 amino acids. From germline, CDR1 is SGHRS and CDR2 YFSETQ. V was pared by 3 bases and J by 0 bases, with 15 bases between. The CDR3 region has the DNA TGCGCCAGCAGCTATCGGACGGGAGTTATGAACACTGAAGCTTTCTTT. Protein: CASSYRTGVMNTEAFF.

Comments on this clone: A read error may account for a junction end that differs from germline. The chain uses TRBV7-9 and TRBJ2-2; D remains ambiguous. The germline V gene encodes CDR1 SEHNR and CDR2 FQNEAQ (reference sequence). The CDR3 sequence is 12 residues long. The CDR3 protein is CASNLPTGELFF. CDR3 sequence (DNA): TGTGCCAGCAACTTACCTACCGGGGAGCTGTTTTTT.